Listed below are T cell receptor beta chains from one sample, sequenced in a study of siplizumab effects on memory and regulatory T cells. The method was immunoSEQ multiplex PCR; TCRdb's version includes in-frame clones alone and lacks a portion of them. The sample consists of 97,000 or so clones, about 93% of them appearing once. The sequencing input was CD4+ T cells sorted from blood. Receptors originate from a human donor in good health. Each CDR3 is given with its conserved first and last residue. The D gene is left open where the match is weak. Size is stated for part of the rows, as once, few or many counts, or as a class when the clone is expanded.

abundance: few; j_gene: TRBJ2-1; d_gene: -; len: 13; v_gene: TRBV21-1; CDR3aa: CAIGTSGYNEQFF; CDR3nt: TGTGCCATCGGGACTAGCGGTTACAATGAGCAGTTCTTC
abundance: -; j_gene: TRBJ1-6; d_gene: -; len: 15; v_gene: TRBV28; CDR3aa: CASRPESSYNSPLHF; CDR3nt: TGTGCCAGCAGACCCGAGAGCTCCTATAATTCACCCCTCCACTTT
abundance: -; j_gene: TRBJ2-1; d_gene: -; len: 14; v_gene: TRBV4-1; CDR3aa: CASSQPISRNEQFF; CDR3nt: TGCGCCAGCAGCCAACCTATCAGTCGCAATGAGCAGTTCTTC
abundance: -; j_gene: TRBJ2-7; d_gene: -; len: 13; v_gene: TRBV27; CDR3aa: CASSSRDTTPQYF; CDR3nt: TGTGCCAGCAGTTCTCGGGACACCACGCCGCAGTACTTC
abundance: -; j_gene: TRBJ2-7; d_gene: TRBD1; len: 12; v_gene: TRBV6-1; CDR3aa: CASRTGGYEQYF; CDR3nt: TGTGCCAGCAGGACAGGGGGCTACGAGCAGTACTTC
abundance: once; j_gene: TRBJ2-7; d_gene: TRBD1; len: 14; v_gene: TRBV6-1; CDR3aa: CASREQGRAYEQYF; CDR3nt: TGTGCCAGCAGGGAACAGGGGCGCGCCTACGAGCAGTACTTC
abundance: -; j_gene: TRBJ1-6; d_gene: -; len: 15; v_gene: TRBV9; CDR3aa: CASSVLDSKGGPLHF; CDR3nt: TGTGCCAGCAGCGTCTTGGACAGCAAAGGGGGTCCCCTCCACTTT
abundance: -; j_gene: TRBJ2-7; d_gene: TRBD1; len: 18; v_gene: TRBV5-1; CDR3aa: CASSLVDRGGLASYEQYF; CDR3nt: TGCGCCAGCAGCTTGGTGGACAGGGGCGGCCTCGCCTCCTACGAGCAGTACTTC
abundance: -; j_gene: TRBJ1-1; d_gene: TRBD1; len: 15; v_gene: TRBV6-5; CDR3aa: CASSVRDRGTTEAFF; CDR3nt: TGTGCCAGCAGTGTCCGGGACAGGGGTACGACTGAAGCTTTCTTT
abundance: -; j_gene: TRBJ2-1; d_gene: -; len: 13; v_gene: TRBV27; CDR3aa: CASRGSSYNEQFF; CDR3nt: TGTGCCAGCAGGGGGTCCTCCTACAATGAGCAGTTCTTC
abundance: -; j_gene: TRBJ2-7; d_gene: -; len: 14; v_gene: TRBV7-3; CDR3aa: CASSLLGGSYEQYF; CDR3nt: TGTGCCAGCAGCTTATTAGGAGGGAGCTACGAGCAGTACTTC
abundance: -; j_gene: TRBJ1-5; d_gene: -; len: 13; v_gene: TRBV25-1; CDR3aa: CASSQLGAGPQHF; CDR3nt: TGTGCCAGCAGCCAACTGGGAGCAGGGCCCCAGCATTTT
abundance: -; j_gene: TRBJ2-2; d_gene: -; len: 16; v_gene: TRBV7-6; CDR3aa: CASSLEQGSNTGELFF; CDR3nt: TGTGCCAGCAGCTTAGAACAAGGTTCGAACACCGGGGAGCTGTTTTTT
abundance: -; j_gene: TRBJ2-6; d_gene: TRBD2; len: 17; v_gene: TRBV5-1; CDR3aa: CASSLLRGGEAANVLTF; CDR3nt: TGCGCCAGCAGCTTGTTGCGGGGAGGGGAGGCGGCCAACGTCCTGACTTTC
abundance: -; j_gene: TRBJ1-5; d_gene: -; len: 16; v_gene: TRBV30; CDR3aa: CAWSVPGHPSNQPQHF; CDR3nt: TGTGCCTGGAGTGTACCTGGGCACCCTAGCAATCAGCCCCAGCATTTT
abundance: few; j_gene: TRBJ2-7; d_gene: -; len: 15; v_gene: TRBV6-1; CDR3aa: CASSDPTAGVYEQYF; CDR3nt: TGTGCCAGCAGTGACCCCACCGCGGGCGTCTACGAGCAGTACTTC
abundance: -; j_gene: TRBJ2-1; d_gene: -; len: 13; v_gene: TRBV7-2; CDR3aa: CASSFMGYNEQFF; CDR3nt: TGTGCCAGCAGCTTTATGGGGTACAATGAGCAGTTCTTC
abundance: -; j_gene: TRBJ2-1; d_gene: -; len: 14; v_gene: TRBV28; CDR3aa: CASSYSGISYEQFF; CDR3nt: TGTGCCAGCAGTTACTCCGGGATCTCTTATGAGCAGTTCTTC
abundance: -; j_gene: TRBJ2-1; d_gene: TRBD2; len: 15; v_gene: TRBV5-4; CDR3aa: CASIDRTSGSNEQFF; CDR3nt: TGTGCCAGCATCGACCGGACTAGCGGGTCCAATGAGCAGTTCTTC
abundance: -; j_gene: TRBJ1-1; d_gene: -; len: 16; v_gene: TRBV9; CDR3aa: CASSVGDSFPNTEAFF; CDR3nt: TGTGCCAGCAGCGTAGGCGATAGCTTCCCTAACACTGAAGCTTTCTTT
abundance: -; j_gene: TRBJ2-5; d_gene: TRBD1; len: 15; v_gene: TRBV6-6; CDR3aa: CASRPGQAFLETQYF; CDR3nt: TGTGCCAGCCGTCCGGGACAGGCTTTCCTAGAGACCCAGTACTTC
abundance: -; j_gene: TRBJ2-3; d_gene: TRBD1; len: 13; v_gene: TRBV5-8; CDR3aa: CASSLARQGTQYF; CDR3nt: TGTGCCAGCAGCTTGGCCCGACAGGGGACGCAGTATTTT
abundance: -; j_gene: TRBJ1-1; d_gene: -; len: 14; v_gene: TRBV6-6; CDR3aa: CASSYSGGDTEAFF; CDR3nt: TGTGCCAGCAGTTACTCGGGGGGCGATACTGAAGCTTTCTTT
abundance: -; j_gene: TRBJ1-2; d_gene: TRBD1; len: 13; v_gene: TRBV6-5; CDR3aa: CASRGGQGVGYTF; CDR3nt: TGTGCCAGCAGAGGAGGACAGGGGGTTGGCTACACCTTC
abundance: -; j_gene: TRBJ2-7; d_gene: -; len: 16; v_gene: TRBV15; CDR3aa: CATSRDQAGASYEQYF; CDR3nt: TGTGCCACCAGCAGAGATCAAGCGGGTGCGTCCTACGAGCAGTACTTC
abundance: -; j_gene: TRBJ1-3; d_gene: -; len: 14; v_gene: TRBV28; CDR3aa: CASSFRGGRNTIYF; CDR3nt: TGTGCCAGCAGTTTCAGGGGCGGCAGAAACACCATATATTTT
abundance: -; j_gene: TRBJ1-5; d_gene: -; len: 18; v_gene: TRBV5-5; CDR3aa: CASSLATTQLRGNQPQHF; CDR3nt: TGTGCCAGCAGCTTGGCCACAACCCAACTGAGAGGCAATCAGCCCCAGCATTTT
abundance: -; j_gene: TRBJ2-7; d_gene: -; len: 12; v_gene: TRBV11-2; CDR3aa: CASSSVGYEQYF; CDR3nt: TGTGCCAGCAGCAGCGTTGGGTACGAGCAGTACTTC
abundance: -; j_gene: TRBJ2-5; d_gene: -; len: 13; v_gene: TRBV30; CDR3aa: CAIRTGLSGTQYF; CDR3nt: TGTGCCATACGTACGGGACTCTCGGGGACCCAGTACTTC
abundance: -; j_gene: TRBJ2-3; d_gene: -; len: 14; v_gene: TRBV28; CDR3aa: CASRSGTSTDTQYF; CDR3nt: TGTGCCAGCAGATCCGGGACCAGCACAGATACGCAGTATTTT
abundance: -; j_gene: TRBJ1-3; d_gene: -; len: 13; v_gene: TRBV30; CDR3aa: CAWKQASGNTIYF; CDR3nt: TGTGCCTGGAAGCAGGCTTCTGGAAACACCATATATTTT
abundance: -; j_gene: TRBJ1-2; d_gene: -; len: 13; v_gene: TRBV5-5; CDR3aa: CASSPGVGYGYTF; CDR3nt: TGTGCCAGCAGCCCAGGTGTCGGATATGGCTACACCTTC
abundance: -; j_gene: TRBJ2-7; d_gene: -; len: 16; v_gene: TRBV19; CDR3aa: CASRGSGPLSSYEQYF; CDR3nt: TGTGCCAGTAGGGGATCGGGACCCCTGAGCTCCTACGAGCAGTACTTC
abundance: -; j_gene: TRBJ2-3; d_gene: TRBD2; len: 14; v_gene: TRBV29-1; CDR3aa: CSVLPTSVGDTQYF; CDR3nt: TGCAGCGTTTTACCGACTAGCGTTGGGGATACGCAGTATTTT
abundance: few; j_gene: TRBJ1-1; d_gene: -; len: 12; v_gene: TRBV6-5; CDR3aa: CATRRPVSEAFF; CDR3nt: TGTGCCACTAGACGACCGGTCTCTGAAGCTTTCTTT